One sample yielded the 7 T cell receptor beta chains listed below, sequenced in a study of T cell repertoires in cytomegalovirus infection. The antigens of these receptors remain unknown. TCRdb reprocessed the reads via MiXCR and lists one record per CDR3 protein. There are approximately 50,000 distinct CDR3 sequences in the sample; around 20% occur only once, and 80% lies in the top ten. Here the sequenced sample was CD8+ T cells from cultured PBMCs, taken from culture after CMV antigen stimulation. These receptor sequences come from a human donor in good health (CMV status not recorded). Some clones in this sample may be carry-over from other donors' samples.

The rearrangement uses TRBV12-5 and TRBJ1-2; D remains ambiguous. CDR1 LGHNT and CDR2 FRNRAP come from the germline V gene. V shed 0 bases and J shed 4 bases, with 12 bases lying between them. CDR3 size: 15 residues. The CDR3 protein is CASGLVPEGTYGYTF. CDR3 nucleotides: TGTGCTAGTGGTTTGGTACCGGAGGGCACCTATGGCTACACCTTC.

The V gene is TRBV7-8, the J gene TRBJ2-7; 8 bases are a match to TRBD2. The CDR3 loop spans 16 amino acids. Trimming cost V 3 bases and J 4 bases; bases outside gene matches: 11. CDR1 and CDR2 from the germline V gene are SGHVS and FQNEAQ. This chain's CDR3 is CASSLAQLAGYYEQYF. The CDR3 region has the DNA TGTGCCAGCAGCTTGGCTCAGCTAGCGGGTTATTACGAGCAGTACTTC.

This clonotype was seen a handful of times. This sequence joins TRBV6-1 and TRBJ1-2; D is ambiguous. Trimming shortened V by 4 bases and J by 3 bases, and 12 bases separated the two germline ends. Looked up from germline, CDR1 is MNHNS and CDR2 is SASEGT. The length of the CDR3 is 14 residues. The CDR3 sequence: CASSAQSPHYGYTF. CDR3 coding DNA: TGTGCCAGCAGTGCGCAGTCCCCCCACTATGGCTACACCTTC.

This chain links TRBV12-3 or TRBV12-4 with TRBJ2-3, with 11 bases lining up with TRBD2. Losses at the gene ends were 6 bases for V and 4 bases for J; bases not matched to a gene: 6. This CDR3 contains 15 residues. The CDR3: CASSLSGGVADTQYF. CDR3 bases: TGTGCCAGCAGCCTTAGCGGGGGGGTGGCAGATACGCAGTATTTT.

This clonotype was observed a few times. The V call is TRBV4-3, the J call TRBJ2-2; weak D call: TRBD2 (7 bases). The CDR3 length is 18 residues. V shed 0 bases and J shed 4 bases, with 18 bases lying between them. Per germline, CDR1 LGHNA and CDR2 YSLEER. Here the CDR3 DNA reads TGCGCCAGCAGCCAAGATTCAAGGGGGGGCGGGCCCACCGGGGAGCTGTTTTTT. Amino acid sequence: CASSQDSRGGGPTGELFF.

This clonotype was seen only a few times. The chain couples TRBV4-1 to TRBJ2-5; 7 nucleotides agree with TRBD2. The CDR3 has 16 amino acids. CDR1 MGHRA and CDR2 YSYEKL come from the germline V gene. The trim removed 0 bases at V and 2 bases at J, leaving 6 bases unmatched. CDR3 loop: CASSQDSTSAQETQYF. CDR3 bases: TGCGCCAGCAGCCAAGATTCCACTAGCGCGCAAGAGACCCAGTACTTC.

This clonotype appeared a few times. This chain connects TRBV27 to TRBJ1-5; weak D call: TRBD1 (5 bases). Between the trimmed V and J ends, which lost 8 bases and 4 bases, there was a span of 6 bases. CDR3 length equals 11 residues. Looked up from germline, CDR1 is MNHEY and CDR2 is SMNVEV (reference sequence). The CDR3 spells CASGGNQPQHF. CDR3 sequence (DNA): TGTGCCAGCGGGGGAAATCAGCCCCAGCATTTT.